This T cell receptor (beta chain) was captured by sequencing in a study of CD8+ T cells in alopecia areata. Study observations and caveats: Patients shared TCRs less clearly than mice did, possibly owing to HLA.

About this clone: What it binds is unknown.

The CDR3 loop spans 15 amino acids. With V trimmed by 0 bases and J by 5 bases, 6 bases remained unmatched. The germline V gene has CDR1 PRHDT and CDR2 FYEKMQ (reference sequence). cDNA prepared by RNA extraction and subsequent reverse transcription served as the template for sequencing. The protocol was immunoSEQ multiplex PCR, while the TCRdb copy is restricted to in-frame clones and leaves out a portion. This sample has 130,000 to 150,000 clones; about 87% occur once, and the top ten carry approximately 15%. This specimen was CD8+ T cells sorted from blood, taken at week 0. The chain couples TRBV13 to TRBJ2-7; 8 bases agree with TRBD1. The receptor was isolated from a human donor with alopecia areata. CDR3 protein: CASSLGPGGGHEQYF. The CDR3 DNA reads TGTGCCAGCAGCTTAGGTCCAGGGGGCGGCCACGAGCAGTACTTC.